This T cell receptor (beta chain) was identified during a study of blood T cell repertoires in COVID-19. How the authors handled the data: The authors estimated nucleated cell counts from reference gene primer amplification. Profiled with immunoSEQ multiplex PCR; TCRdb holds only in-frame clones, not every one. That table supplies the V and J calls and clone size; D and trimming were determined from the DNA. The sample lists some 140,000 clones, 70% to 80% occurring once. V lost 8 bases, J lost 0 bases, and 7 bases stayed unmatched. The CDR3 loop spans 15 amino acids. Germline CDR1 and CDR2: SEHNR and FQNEAQ (reference sequence).

The receptor was derived from a woman aged 70 to 79 with COVID-19, enrolled during active disease. Sample: peripheral blood. The chain couples TRBV7-9 to TRBJ2-3, with TRBD2 matching over 8 bases. The CDR3 DNA sequence: TGTGCCAGCGCCGTTGCGGGGGGAAGCACAGATACGCAGTATTTT. Amino acids: CASAVAGGSTDTQYF. Using reference TRBV7-9 and TRBJ2-3 for the parts outside the CDR3, the full variable domain is DTGVSQNPRHKITKRGQNVTFRCDPISEHNRLYWYRQTLGQGPEFLTYFQNEAQLEKSRLLSDRFSAERPKGSFSTLEIQRTEQGDSAMYLCASAVAGGSTDTQYFGPGTRLTVL.